The rows below give T cell receptor beta chains drawn from one sample of a study of cytomegalovirus exposure and HLA in healthy donors. TCRdb keeps only in-frame clones here, not all; method: immunoSEQ multiplex PCR. The data show about 160,000 clones, roughly 85% seen once. The source material was PBMCs. The receptors were gathered from a woman aged 50 to 65 in good health and CMV-seronegative. Both conserved end residues are trimmed from each CDR3.

j_call	v_call	cdr3_aa
TRBJ2-7	TRBV27	ASSLSGDYEQY
TRBJ2-3	TRBV19	ASSIVPGGPDTQY
TRBJ2-1	TRBV11-2	ASSSPMGLAGGEQF
TRBJ2-7	TRBV5-6	ASSPGGTGRDPYYEQY
TRBJ1-1	TRBV28	ASSPAGQYKPEAF
TRBJ2-5	TRBV7-7	ASSLVAQETQY
TRBJ1-1	TRBV7-9	ASSPRGRLSTEAF
TRBJ1-1	TRBV6-4	ASSAGGYTEAF
TRBJ1-6	TRBV4-2	ASSQDGGDSPLH
TRBJ2-7	TRBV6-6	ASSYIRGYEQY
TRBJ1-5	TRBV30	AWSVRGGNQPQH
TRBJ2-7	TRBV6-1	ASTSGVLQFYEQY